The next 13 T cell receptor beta chains were all read from a single sample in a study of shared clonotypes between healthy human individuals. Profiling relied on immunoSEQ multiplex PCR, and the TCRdb table lists in-frame clones only, not all of them. The table includes 850,000 to 1,200,000 clones, around 75% detected once. Sequencing input: memory CD4+ T cells sorted from blood. Subset described: CD45RA-negative fraction. The source of these receptors is a man aged 18 to 30 in good health.

The CDR3 nucleotides read TGTGCCAGCAGCTTATCTTACTTCCCCGGGACAGCCGATGAGCAGTTCTTC. Protein: CASSLSYFPGTADEQFF. V and J are TRBV7-6 and TRBJ2-1; 7 nucleotides match TRBD1. The germline CDR1 and CDR2 sequences are SGHVS and FNYEAQ. Trimming took 2 bases from V and 8 from J; bases not matched to a gene: 15. The CDR3 runs to 17 residues.

The genes are TRBV5-6 and TRBJ1-3; tentatively, D is TRBD1 (5 bases). V lost 5 bases to trimming and J lost 4 bases, with 10 bases between them. The CDR3 is made up of 13 amino acids. Germline V gene data show CDR1 as SGHDT and CDR2 as YYEEEE. The DNA of the CDR3 is TGTGCCAGCAGTCGAGGGGAGGGAAACACCATATATTTT. Protein product: CASSRGEGNTIYF.

On this clone itself: The same CDR3 is also encoded by other DNA sequences in this sample. The genes are TRBV19 and TRBJ2-2, with TRBD2 matching over 8 bases. Germline loops: CDR1 LNHDA, CDR2 SQIVND (reference sequence). V was clipped by 3 bases and J by 0 bases; unmatched bases: 0. The CDR3 loop spans 15 amino acids. In DNA form, the CDR3 reads TGTGCCAGTAGTATTAGCGGGACGAACACCGGGGAGCTGTTTTTT. Protein: CASSISGTNTGELFF.

The chain carries TRBV5-1 and TRBJ2-5, with 7 bases lining up with TRBD2. The germline V gene encodes CDR1 SGHRS and CDR2 YFSETQ. V trimming: 4 bases; J trimming: 4 bases; junction bases outside the gene matches: 10. The CDR3 has 15 residues. CDR3 sequence (DNA): TGCGCCAGCAGCCGTAGCCTTTCGGGAGGAGAGACCCAGTACTTC. Translating it yields CASSRSLSGGETQYF.

This chain joins TRBV10-3 and TRBJ2-7; 9 bases map to TRBD1. The CDR3 totals 15 residues. Per germline, CDR1 ENHRY and CDR2 SYGVKD. V trimming: 2 bases; J trimming: 3 bases; junction bases outside the gene matches: 5. CDR3 nucleotide sequence: TGTGCCATCAGTGAGGCCGGGACAGGGAACTACGAGCAGTACTTC. This translates into CAISEAGTGNYEQYF.

The chain joins TRBV5-6 to TRBJ2-1; D ambiguous. Trimming pared 0 bases from V and 4 bases from J, leaving 8 bases between. Germline values: CDR1 SGHDT, CDR2 YYEEEE. The CDR3 is 14 residues long. The CDR3 here is CASSLEVAYNEQFF. As DNA, the CDR3 is TGTGCCAGCAGCTTGGAGGTGGCTTACAATGAGCAGTTCTTC.

The chain couples TRBV27 to TRBJ2-7, with TRBD2 matching 12 bases. The V segment lost 4 bases and the J segment 3 bases; nucleotides outside the gene matches: 13. Germline CDR1 reads MNHEY; CDR2 reads SMNVEV (reference sequence). The CDR3 length is 18 residues. For the CDR3, the DNA is TGTGCCAGCAGTTCAGGGACTAGCGGGCTCCCTCCTGTCTACGAGCAGTACTTC. It yields the protein CASSSGTSGLPPVYEQYF.

Worth noting for this clone: Other DNA sequences in this sample translate to the same CDR3. The chain couples TRBV6-5 to TRBJ2-6; TRBD1 is a possible D gene (6 bases). CDR1 is MNHEY and CDR2 is SVGAGI in the germline V gene. The CDR3 contains 15 residues. V lost 6 bases, J lost 0 bases, and 9 bases lay in between. The CDR3 bases are TGTGCCAGCAGCAGACAGGTCTCTGGGGCCAACGTCCTGACTTTC. Protein sequence: CASSRQVSGANVLTF.

The chain recombines TRBV6-5 with TRBJ2-1; 7 nucleotides agree with TRBD1. CDR1 and CDR2 (germline): MNHEY, SVGAGI. With V trimmed by 4 bases and J by 0 bases, 6 bases remained unmatched. CDR3 length: 16 residues. The CDR3 here is CASSWGTESSYNEQFF. The CDR3, as DNA: TGTGCCAGCAGTTGGGGGACAGAGTCCTCCTACAATGAGCAGTTCTTC.

J is TRBJ1-3 and V is TRBV10-2; D might be TRBD1 (6 bases). This CDR3 is built from 14 residues. The V gene lost 5 bases and the J gene lost 4 bases, with 12 bases spanning the gap. Germline V lookup: CDR1 WSHSY, CDR2 SAAADI. The CDR3 region is CASSIQGPGNTIYF. CDR3 sequence (DNA): TGCGCCAGCAGTATACAGGGTCCCGGAAACACCATATATTTT.

On this clone itself: Relative to the germline gene, one junction end is altered; a read error may explain this. The chain recombines TRBV7-7 with TRBJ1-5; D is ambiguous. The CDR3 runs 13 residues. Germline loops: CDR1 SSHAT, CDR2 FNYEAQ (reference sequence). The CDR3 protein is CASSLGINQPQHF. The CDR3 DNA sequence: TGTGCTAGCAGCTTAGGTATCAATCAGCCCCAGCATTTT.

This rearrangement joins TRBV7-2 to TRBJ2-1; 7 positions match TRBD1. Germline trimming cut 5 bases from V and 6 bases from J; bases unmatched to any gene: 10. The CDR3 runs to 15 residues. Looked up from germline, CDR1 is SGHTA and CDR2 is FQGNSA. The CDR3: CASSGSGQTSNEQFF. CDR3 DNA: TGTGCCAGCAGCGGGTCGGGACAGACCTCCAATGAGCAGTTCTTC.

The gene calls are TRBV4-3 and TRBJ1-5; D is uncertain. V gave up 0 bases and J gave up 4 bases, with 13 bases separating them. The CDR3 is made up of 16 amino acids. Germline V gene lookup returns CDR1 LGHNA and CDR2 YSLEER. CDR3 coding DNA: TGCGCCAGCAGCCAAGATAACAGCCGGAGTAATCAGCCCCAGCATTTT. The encoded protein is CASSQDNSRSNQPQHF.